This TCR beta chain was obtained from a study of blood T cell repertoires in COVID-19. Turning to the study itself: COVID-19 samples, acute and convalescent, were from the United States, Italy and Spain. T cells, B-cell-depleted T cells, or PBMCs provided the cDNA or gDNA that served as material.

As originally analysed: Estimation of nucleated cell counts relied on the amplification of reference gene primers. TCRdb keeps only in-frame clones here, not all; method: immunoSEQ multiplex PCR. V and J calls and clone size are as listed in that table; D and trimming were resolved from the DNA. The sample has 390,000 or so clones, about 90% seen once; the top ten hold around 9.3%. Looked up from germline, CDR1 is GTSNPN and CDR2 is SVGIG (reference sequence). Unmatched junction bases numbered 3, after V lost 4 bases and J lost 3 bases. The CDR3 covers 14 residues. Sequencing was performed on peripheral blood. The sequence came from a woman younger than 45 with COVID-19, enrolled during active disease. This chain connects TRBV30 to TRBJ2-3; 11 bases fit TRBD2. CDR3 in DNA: TGTGCCTGGACCCTAGCGGGAGGTACAGATACGCAGTATTTT. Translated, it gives CAWTLAGGTDTQYF. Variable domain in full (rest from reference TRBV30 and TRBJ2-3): SQTIHQWPATLVQPVGSPLSLECTVEGTSNPNLYWYRQAAGRGLQLLFYSVGIGQISSEVPQNLSASRPQDRQFILSSKKLLLSDSGFYLCAWTLAGGTDTQYFGPGTRLTVL.